This T cell receptor beta chain originates from a study of T cells in tumors after PD-1 blockade. Whole-study context: Prior checkpoint blockade, systemic immunosuppressant use, or anti-cancer therapy within 4 weeks excluded patients.

Remarks on this clone: What it recognizes is unknown.

Only in-frame clones appear in the TCRdb table, and some are missing; sequencing was by immunoSEQ multiplex PCR. This table holds roughly 9,800 clones, approximately 65% found once. The study's findings and limits: Clonal replacement, not reinvigoration, is suggested for expanded exhausted CD8+ clones after therapy.

Source: tumor tissue, taken after anti-PD-1 treatment. The TCR sequence derives from a human donor with basal cell carcinoma.

CDR3 sequence: CASSGTEYEQYF. CDR3 DNA sequence: TGTGCCAGCTCCGGGACGGAATACGAGCAGTACTTC. V is TRBV19 and J is TRBJ2-7; D possibly matches TRBD1 or TRBD2 (5 bases each). CDR3 length equals 12 residues. V gave up 9 bases and J gave up 4 bases, with 13 bases separating them. The germline V gene has CDR1 LNHDA and CDR2 SQIVND (reference sequence).